The 15 T cell receptor beta chains below come from one sample, sequenced in a study of molecular identifiers for immune sequencing clone quantification. TCRdb redid the calling of the PCR reads with MiXCR, one entry per CDR3 protein. Among about 510,000 distinct CDR3 sequences listed, about 25% were seen once. Sequencing was carried out using naive CD8+ T cells from blood, with Jurkat cell RNA spiked in. Subset here: FACS-sorted CD8+CD4-CCR7+CD45RA+ naive T cells. Source of these receptors: a human donor in good health. Some libraries in this study had Jurkat cell RNA spiked in.

The V gene is TRBV4-3, the J gene TRBJ1-1, with a weak D call TRBD1 (5 bases). Trimming stripped 0 bases from V and 3 bases from J, with 8 bases between. Germline CDR1 reads LGHNA; CDR2 reads YSLEER. The CDR3 is 14 amino acids. CDR3 protein: CASSQDEGYTEAFF. CDR3 bases: TGCGCCAGCAGCCAAGATGAGGGGTACACTGAAGCTTTCTTT.

For this clonotype: Germline and junction disagree at one end, which may indicate a read error. The genes are TRBV6-5 and TRBJ2-7; D is perhaps TRBD2 (7 bases). Germline V gene sequence: CDR1 MNHEY, CDR2 SVGAGI. The CDR3 covers 16 residues. The CDR3 DNA is TGTGCCCGCCCCTCCCCCGGGGGGCCAGACTCCTCCGCGCCGTCCTTC. It codes for CARPSPGGPDSSAPSF.

The rearrangement uses TRBV6-6 and TRBJ2-5; D is unresolved. The CDR3 sequence is 14 residues long. Germline lookup yields CDR1 MNHNY and CDR2 SVGAGI (reference sequence). V lost 2 bases and J lost 2, with 9 bases in between. The CDR3 region has the DNA TGTGCCAGCAGTTACACGGGCCGGCAAGAGACCCAGTACTTC. Translation: CASSYTGRQETQYF.

A single count supports this clonotype. V and J are TRBV4-3 and TRBJ1-4, with D perhaps matching TRBD1 (5 bases). V shed 1 base and J shed 7 bases, with 13 bases lying between them. From germline, CDR1 is LGHNA and CDR2 YSLEER. CDR3 length equals 15 residues. The CDR3 protein is CASSQVWGSSEKLFF. As DNA, the CDR3 is TGCGCCAGCAGCCAAGTCTGGGGCTCTAGTGAAAAACTGTTTTTT.

This clonotype was recorded at least ten times. This chain joins TRBV12-3 or TRBV12-4 and TRBJ2-7; 7 nucleotides match TRBD1. The CDR3 extends over 13 amino acids. The V and J ends lost 4 bases and 3 bases, in that order; junction bases with no gene match: 3. DNA of the CDR3: TGTGCCAGCAGTTGGGGACAGAACTACGAGCAGTACTTC. Its protein is CASSWGQNYEQYF.

This clonotype was picked up a small number of times. This chain joins TRBV30 and TRBJ1-5; no definite D call. The germline gives CDR1 GTSNPN, CDR2 SVGIG (reference sequence). The CDR3 runs 16 residues. V lost 0 bases and J 0 bases, leaving 12 bases between the germline ends. In DNA form, the CDR3 reads TGTGCCTGGAGTGTACTCGGCGGGCTTAGCAATCAGCCCCAGCATTTT. Protein product: CAWSVLGGLSNQPQHF.

The sample holds a few counts of this clonotype. The V call is TRBV6-5, the J call TRBJ2-2; D uncertain. The germline gives CDR1 MNHEY, CDR2 SVGAGI. There are 12 residues in the CDR3. With 2 bases removed from V and 7 bases from J, the gap between germline ends came to 5 bases. This chain's CDR3 is CASSYPNGELFF. The CDR3 region has the DNA TGTGCCAGCAGTTACCCCAACGGGGAGCTGTTTTTT.

V and J are TRBV12-3 or TRBV12-4 and TRBJ2-2, with TRBD2 identical over 7 bases. The ends lost 8 bases at V and 5 bases at J; junction bases unmatched: 5. The CDR3 sequence is 13 residues long. CDR3 loop: CASELGGTGELFF. The CDR3 coding sequence is TGTGCCAGCGAGTTGGGGGGGACCGGGGAGCTGTTTTTT.

This clonotype was seen only a few times. The chain recombines TRBV6-2 or TRBV6-3 with TRBJ2-7; D possibly uses TRBD1 or TRBD2 (5 bases each). The CDR3 extends over 16 amino acids. V was clipped by 6 bases and J by 4 bases, with 22 bases between them. Germline V gene sequence: CDR1 MNHEY, CDR2 SVGEGT. CDR3 amino acids: CASSDLYTGTIYEQYF. DNA of the CDR3: TGTGCCAGCAGCGACCTTTACACCGGGACCATATACGAGCAGTACTTC.

There are many counts of this clonotype. This rearrangement joins TRBV12-3 or TRBV12-4 to TRBJ1-1; no firm D call. This CDR3 is 13 amino acids long. Deletions cut 7 bases from V and 1 base from J, with 10 bases between. The CDR3 nucleotides are TGTGCCAGCACTCCCGACGGGAACACTGAAGCTTTCTTT. It specifies CASTPDGNTEAFF.

This clonotype was found a few times. V and J are TRBV12-3 or TRBV12-4 and TRBJ2-5, with a tentative D call TRBD1 (6 bases). The length of the CDR3 is 13 residues. Trimming shortened V by 4 bases and J by 1 base, and 7 bases separated the two germline ends. The CDR3 sequence is CASSYRAQETQYF. DNA of the CDR3: TGTGCCAGCAGTTACAGGGCCCAAGAGACCCAGTACTTC.

There are many counts of this clonotype. This sequence joins TRBV30 and TRBJ2-1, with D perhaps TRBD1 (5 bases). Germline V gene data show CDR1 as GTSNPN and CDR2 as SVGIG (reference sequence). V was pared by 0 bases and J by 8 bases, with 8 bases between. The CDR3 runs to 12 residues. CDR3 coding DNA: TGTGCCTGGAGTGTTCAGGGTTATGAGCAGTTCTTC. It specifies CAWSVQGYEQFF.

Details on this clonotype: This could be a read error, since a much larger clone is one nucleotide away. J is TRBJ2-6 and V is TRBV5-8; either TRBD1 or TRBD2 may fit D (5 bases each). The CDR3 is made up of 15 amino acids. The germline CDR1 and CDR2 sequences are SGHTS and YDEGEE. In DNA form, the CDR3 reads TGTGCCAGCAGCTGGGGACCAACTGGGGCCAACGTCCTGCCTTTC. Its protein product is CASSWGPTGANVLPF. Looking up the rest from reference TRBV5-8 and TRBJ2-6 gives the full variable domain: EAGVTQSPTHLIKTRGQQATLRCSPISGHTSVYWYQQALGLGLQFLLWYDEGEERNRGNFPPRFSGRQFPNYSSELNVNALELEDSALYLCASSWGPTGANVLPFGAGSRLTVL.

This clonotype occurred many times. The gene calls are TRBV20-1 and TRBJ2-7; TRBD1 matches at 8 bases. The CDR3 is 13 residues long. Germline V gene lookup returns CDR1 DFQATT and CDR2 SNEGSKA (reference sequence). J lost 1 base, V lost 6 bases, and 5 bases had no gene match. CDR3 amino acids: CSARTGTSYEQYF. The CDR3 region has the DNA TGCAGTGCCCGGACAGGGACTTCCTACGAGCAGTACTTC.

Ten or more counts support this clonotype. The genes are TRBV14 and TRBJ2-6; TRBD2 agrees at 15 bases. The germline V gene has CDR1 SGHDN and CDR2 FVKESK. V was pared by 4 bases and J by 3 bases, with 7 bases of the junction left unmatched. The CDR3 has 19 amino acids. The CDR3, as DNA: TGTGCCAGCAGCCCCTGGACTAGCGGGAGGGCCCTTGGGGCCAACGTCCTGACTTTC. The encoded protein is CASSPWTSGRALGANVLTF.